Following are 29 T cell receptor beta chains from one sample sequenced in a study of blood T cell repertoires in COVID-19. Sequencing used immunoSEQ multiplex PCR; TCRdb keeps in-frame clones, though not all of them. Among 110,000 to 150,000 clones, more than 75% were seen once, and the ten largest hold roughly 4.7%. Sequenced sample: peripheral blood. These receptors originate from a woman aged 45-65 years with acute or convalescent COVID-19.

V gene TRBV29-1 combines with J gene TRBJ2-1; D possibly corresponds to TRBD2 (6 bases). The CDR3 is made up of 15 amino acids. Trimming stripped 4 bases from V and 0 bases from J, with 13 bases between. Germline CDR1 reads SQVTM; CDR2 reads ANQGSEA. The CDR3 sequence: CSVGPSSASYNEQFF. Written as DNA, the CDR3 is TGCAGCGTTGGCCCTTCTAGCGCCTCCTACAATGAGCAGTTCTTC.

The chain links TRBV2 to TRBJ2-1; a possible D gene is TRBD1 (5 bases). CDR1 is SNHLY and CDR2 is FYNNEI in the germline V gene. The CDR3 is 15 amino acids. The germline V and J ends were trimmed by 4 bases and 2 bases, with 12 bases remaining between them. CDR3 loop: CASSVGRVAYNEQFF. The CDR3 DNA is TGTGCCAGCAGTGTGGGCAGGGTGGCCTACAATGAGCAGTTCTTC.

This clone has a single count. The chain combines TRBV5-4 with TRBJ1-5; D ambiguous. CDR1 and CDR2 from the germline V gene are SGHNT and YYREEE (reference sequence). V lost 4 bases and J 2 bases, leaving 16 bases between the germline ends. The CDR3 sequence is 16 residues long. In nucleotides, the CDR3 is TGTGCCAGCAGCACTAGGGCCGATTTGGGCAATCAGCCCCAGCATTTT. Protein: CASSTRADLGNQPQHF. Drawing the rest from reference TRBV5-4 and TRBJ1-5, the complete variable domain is ETGVTQSPTHLIKTRGQQVTLRCSSQSGHNTVSWYQQALGQGPQFIFQYYREEENGRGNFPPRFSGLQFPNYSSELNVNALELDDSALYLCASSTRADLGNQPQHFGDGTRLSIL.

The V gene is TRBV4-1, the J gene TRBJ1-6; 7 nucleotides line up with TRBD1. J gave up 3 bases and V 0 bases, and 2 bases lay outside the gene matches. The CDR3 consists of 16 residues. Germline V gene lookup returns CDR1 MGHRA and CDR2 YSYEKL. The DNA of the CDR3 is TGCGCCAGCAGCCAAGAGACAGGGAACTATAATTCACCCCTCCACTTT. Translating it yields CASSQETGNYNSPLHF.

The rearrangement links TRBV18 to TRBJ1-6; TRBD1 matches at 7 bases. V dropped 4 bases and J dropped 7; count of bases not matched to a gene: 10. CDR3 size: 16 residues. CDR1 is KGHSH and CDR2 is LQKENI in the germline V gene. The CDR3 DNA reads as TGTGCCAGCTCACGAATGCAGGGGGTTGAAAATTCACCCCTCCACTTT. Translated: CASSRMQGVENSPLHF.

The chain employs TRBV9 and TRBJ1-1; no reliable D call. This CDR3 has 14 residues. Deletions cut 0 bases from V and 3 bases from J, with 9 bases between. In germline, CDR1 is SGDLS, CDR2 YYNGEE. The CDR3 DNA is TGTGCCAGCAGCGTAGGAGGGTACGACACTGAAGCTTTCTTT. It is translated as CASSVGGYDTEAFF.

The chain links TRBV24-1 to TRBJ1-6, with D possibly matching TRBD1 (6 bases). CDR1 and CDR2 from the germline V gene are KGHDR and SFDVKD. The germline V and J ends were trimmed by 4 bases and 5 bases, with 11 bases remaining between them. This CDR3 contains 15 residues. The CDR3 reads CATSDLTGHNSPLHF. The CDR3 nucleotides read TGTGCCACCAGTGACCTAACAGGGCATAATTCACCCCTCCACTTT.

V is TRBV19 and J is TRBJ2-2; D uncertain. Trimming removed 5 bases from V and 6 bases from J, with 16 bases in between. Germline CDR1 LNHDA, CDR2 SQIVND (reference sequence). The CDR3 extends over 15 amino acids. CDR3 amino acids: CASSASGSYPGELFF. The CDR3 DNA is TGTGCCAGTAGTGCCTCCGGGTCGTATCCCGGGGAGCTGTTTTTT.

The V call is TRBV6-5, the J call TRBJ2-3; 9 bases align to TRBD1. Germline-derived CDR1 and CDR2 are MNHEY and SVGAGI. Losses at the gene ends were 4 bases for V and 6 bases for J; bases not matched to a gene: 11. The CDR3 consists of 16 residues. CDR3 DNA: TGTGCCAGCAGTTCAACACCCCCCGGGACAGGGGATACGCAGTATTTT. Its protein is CASSSTPPGTGDTQYF.

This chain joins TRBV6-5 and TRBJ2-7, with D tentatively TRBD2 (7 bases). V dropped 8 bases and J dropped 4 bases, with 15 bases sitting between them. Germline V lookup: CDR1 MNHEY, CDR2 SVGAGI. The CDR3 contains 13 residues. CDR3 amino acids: CASWPGGGYEQYF. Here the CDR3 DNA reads TGTGCCAGCTGGCCGGGGGGCGGGTACGAGCAGTACTTC.

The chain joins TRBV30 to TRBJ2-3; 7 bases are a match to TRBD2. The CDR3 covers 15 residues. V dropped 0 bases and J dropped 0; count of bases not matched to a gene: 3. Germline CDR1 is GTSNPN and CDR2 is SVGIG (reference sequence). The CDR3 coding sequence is TGTGCCTGGAGTGTAGCGGGGTCTAGCACAGATACGCAGTATTTT. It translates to CAWSVAGSSTDTQYF.

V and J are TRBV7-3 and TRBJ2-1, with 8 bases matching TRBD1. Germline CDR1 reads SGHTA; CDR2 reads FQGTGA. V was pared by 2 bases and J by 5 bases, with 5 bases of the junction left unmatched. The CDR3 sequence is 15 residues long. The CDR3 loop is CASSLDGTGDNEQFF. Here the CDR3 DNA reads TGTGCCAGCAGCTTAGACGGGACAGGAGACAATGAGCAGTTCTTC.

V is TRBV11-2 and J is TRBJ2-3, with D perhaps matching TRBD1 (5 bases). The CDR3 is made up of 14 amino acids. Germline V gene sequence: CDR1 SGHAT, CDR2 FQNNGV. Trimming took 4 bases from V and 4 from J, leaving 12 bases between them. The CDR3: CASSSPDSPDTQYF. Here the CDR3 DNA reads TGTGCCAGCAGCTCCCCCGACAGCCCAGATACGCAGTATTTT.

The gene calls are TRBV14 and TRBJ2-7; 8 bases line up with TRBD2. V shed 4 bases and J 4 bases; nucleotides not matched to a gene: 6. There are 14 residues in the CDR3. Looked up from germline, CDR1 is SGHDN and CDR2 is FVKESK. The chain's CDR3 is CASSLSGVGYEQYF. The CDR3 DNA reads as TGTGCCAGCAGCCTTAGCGGGGTTGGTTACGAGCAGTACTTC.

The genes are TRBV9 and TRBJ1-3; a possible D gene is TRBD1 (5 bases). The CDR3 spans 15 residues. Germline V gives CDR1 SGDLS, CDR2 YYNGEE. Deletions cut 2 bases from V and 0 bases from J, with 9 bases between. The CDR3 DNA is TGTGCCAGCAGCGTCCAGGGCGCCTCTGGAAACACCATATATTTT. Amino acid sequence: CASSVQGASGNTIYF.

The CDR3 nucleotides read TGCGCCAGCAGCCCCAATCGGGGGGTCCGAGAGACCCAGTACTTC. Residues: CASSPNRGVRETQYF. The rearrangement links TRBV5-1 to TRBJ2-5; 7 bases line up with TRBD2. The germline CDR1 and CDR2 sequences are SGHRS and YFSETQ. After removal of 4 bases from V and 4 bases from J, the junction contained 10 bases not matched to a gene. The CDR3 covers 15 residues.

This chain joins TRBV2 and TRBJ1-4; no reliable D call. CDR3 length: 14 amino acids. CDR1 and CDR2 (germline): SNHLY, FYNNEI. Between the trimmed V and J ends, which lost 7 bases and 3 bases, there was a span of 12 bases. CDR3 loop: CASNLQAANEKLFF. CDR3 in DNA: TGTGCCAGCAACCTACAAGCGGCTAATGAAAAACTGTTTTTT.

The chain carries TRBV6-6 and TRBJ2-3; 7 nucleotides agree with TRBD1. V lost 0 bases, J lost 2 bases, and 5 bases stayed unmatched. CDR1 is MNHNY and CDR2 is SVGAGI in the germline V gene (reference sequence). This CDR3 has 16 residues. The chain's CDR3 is CASSYSGTAFTDTQYF. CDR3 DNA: TGTGCCAGCAGTTACTCTGGGACAGCCTTCACAGATACGCAGTATTTT.

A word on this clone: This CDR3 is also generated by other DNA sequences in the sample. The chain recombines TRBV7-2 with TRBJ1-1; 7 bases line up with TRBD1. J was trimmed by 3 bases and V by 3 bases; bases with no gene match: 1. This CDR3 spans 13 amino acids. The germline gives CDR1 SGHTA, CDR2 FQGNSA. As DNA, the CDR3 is TGTGCCAGCAGCTTCCAGGGGGACACTGAAGCTTTCTTT. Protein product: CASSFQGDTEAFF.

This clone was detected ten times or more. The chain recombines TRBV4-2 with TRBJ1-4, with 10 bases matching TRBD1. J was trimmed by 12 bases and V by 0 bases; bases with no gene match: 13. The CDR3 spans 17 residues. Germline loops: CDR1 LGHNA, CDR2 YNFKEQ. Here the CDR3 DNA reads TGTGCCAGCAGCCAAGATTTCCCGGGACAGGGGCTAATCGAACTGTTTTTT. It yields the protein CASSQDFPGQGLIELFF.

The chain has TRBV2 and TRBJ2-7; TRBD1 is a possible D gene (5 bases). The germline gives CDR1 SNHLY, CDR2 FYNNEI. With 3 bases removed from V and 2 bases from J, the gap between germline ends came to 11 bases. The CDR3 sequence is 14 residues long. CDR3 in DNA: TGTGCCAGCAGTGAGGGCAGGGCGACCTACGAGCAGTACTTC. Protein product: CASSEGRATYEQYF.

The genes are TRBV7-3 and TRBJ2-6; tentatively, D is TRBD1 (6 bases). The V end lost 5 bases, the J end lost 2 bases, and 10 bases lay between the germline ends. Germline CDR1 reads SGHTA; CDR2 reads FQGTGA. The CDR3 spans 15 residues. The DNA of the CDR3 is TGTGCCAGCAGCACAACAGGGACTGGGGCCAACGTCCTGACTTTC. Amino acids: CASSTTGTGANVLTF.

CDR3 residues: CASTGQRNTEAFF. CDR3 in DNA: TGCGCCAGCACGGGACAGAGGAACACTGAAGCTTTCTTT. V and J are TRBV10-2 and TRBJ1-1, with 7 bases lining up with TRBD1. CDR1 and CDR2 (germline): WSHSY, SAAADI. Germline trimming cut 7 bases from V and 1 base from J; bases unmatched to any gene: 3. This CDR3 comprises 13 residues.

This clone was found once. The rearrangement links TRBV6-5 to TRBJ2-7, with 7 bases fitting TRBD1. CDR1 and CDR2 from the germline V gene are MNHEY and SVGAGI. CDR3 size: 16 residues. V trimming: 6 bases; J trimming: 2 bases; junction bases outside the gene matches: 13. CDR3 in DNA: TGTGCCAGCAGCTACGGGTCCGGGACAGAGGCCTACGAGCAGTACTTC. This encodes CASSYGSGTEAYEQYF.

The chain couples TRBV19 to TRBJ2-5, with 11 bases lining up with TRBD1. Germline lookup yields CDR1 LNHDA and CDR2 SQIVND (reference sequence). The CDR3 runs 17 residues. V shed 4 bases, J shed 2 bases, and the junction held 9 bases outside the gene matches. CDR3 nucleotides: TGTGCCAGTAGTAGGACAACGGGGACAGGGGGGCAAGAGACCCAGTACTTC. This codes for CASSRTTGTGGQETQYF.

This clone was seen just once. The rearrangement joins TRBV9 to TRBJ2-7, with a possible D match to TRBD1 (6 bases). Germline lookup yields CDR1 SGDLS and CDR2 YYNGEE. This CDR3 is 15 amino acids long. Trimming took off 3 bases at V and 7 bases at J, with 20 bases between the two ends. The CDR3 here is CASSASGTPLREQYF. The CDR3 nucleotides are TGTGCCAGCAGCGCCTCCGGGACACCGTTGAGGGAGCAGTACTTC.

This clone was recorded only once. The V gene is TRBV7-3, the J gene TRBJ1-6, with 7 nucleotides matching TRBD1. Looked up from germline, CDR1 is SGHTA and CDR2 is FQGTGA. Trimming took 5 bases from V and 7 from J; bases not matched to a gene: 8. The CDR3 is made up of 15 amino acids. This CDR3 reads CASSLTGIANSPLHF. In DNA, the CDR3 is TGTGCCAGCAGCCTGACAGGGATAGCCAATTCACCCCTCCACTTT.

The CDR3 loop reads CASSPRQGSSYEQYF. As DNA, the CDR3 is TGCGCCAGCAGCCCTAGACAGGGAAGCTCCTACGAGCAGTACTTC. The chain recombines TRBV5-1 with TRBJ2-7; TRBD1 agrees at 7 bases. Germline assignment: CDR1 SGHRS and CDR2 YFSETQ. V lost 4 bases, J lost 0 bases, and 7 bases stayed unmatched. This CDR3 is built from 15 residues. The full variable domain, completed using reference TRBV5-1 and TRBJ2-7, is KAGVTQTPRYLIKTRGQQVTLSCSPISGHRSVSWYQQTPGQGLQFLFEYFSETQRNKGNFPGRFSGRQFSNSRSEMNVSTLELGDSALYLCASSPRQGSSYEQYFGPGTRLTVT.

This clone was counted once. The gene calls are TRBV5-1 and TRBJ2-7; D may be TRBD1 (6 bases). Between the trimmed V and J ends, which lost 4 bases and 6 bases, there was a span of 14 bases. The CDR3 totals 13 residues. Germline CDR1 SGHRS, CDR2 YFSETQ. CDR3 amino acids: CASSANTGREQYF. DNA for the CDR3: TGCGCCAGCAGCGCTAATACAGGGCGCGAGCAGTACTTC.